A single TCR beta chain is shown here with its context. What it recognizes is unknown. These data originate in a study of cytomegalovirus exposure and HLA in healthy donors. Findings of the study overall: For presence/absence analyses, sequencing depth was assumed to be roughly uniform across donors.

Primers for the PCR totalled 60 Vbeta and 13 Jbeta. Assay used: immunoSEQ multiplex PCR; TCRdb lists only in-frame clones, some missing. Here the sample spans over 100,000 clones, roughly 68% being singletons. The receptor comes from a woman aged 30 to 39 in good health and CMV-seronegative. Sample: PBMCs.

The CDR3 loop reads CAWSVGQGGLLLHF. The CDR3 DNA sequence: TGTGCCTGGAGTGTCGGGCAGGGGGGCCTTCTCCTCCACTTT. V and J are TRBV30 and TRBJ1-6; TRBD1 matches 7 bases. CDR3 length equals 14 residues. V lost 0 bases to trimming and J lost 15 bases; unmatched junction nucleotides: 11. Germline values: CDR1 GTSNPN, CDR2 SVGIG (reference sequence).